The 14 T cell receptor beta chains below were found in one sample sequenced in a study of T cell repertoires in cytomegalovirus infection. TCRdb used MiXCR to reprocess the reads, holding one entry per CDR3 protein. The sample has around 430,000 distinct CDR3 sequences, about 39% seen once. The antigens of these receptors remain unknown. This specimen consisted of cultured PBMCs, obtained from culture after CMV antigen stimulation. Receptor source: a human donor in good health (CMV status not recorded). Some clones in this sample may be carry-over from other donors' samples.

The chain recombines TRBV7-2 with TRBJ2-1; D possibly corresponds to TRBD2 (6 bases). This CDR3 is 15 amino acids long. Trimming shortened V by 1 base and J by 5 bases, and 12 bases separated the two germline ends. The germline V gene has CDR1 SGHTA and CDR2 FQGNSA. This CDR3 reads CASSLVRGTHNEQFF. DNA of the CDR3: TGTGCCAGCAGCTTAGTCCGGGGGACCCACAATGAGCAGTTCTTC. The entire variable domain, with the rest obtained from reference TRBV7-2 and TRBJ2-1, is as follows: GAGVSQSPSNKVTEKGKDVELRCDPISGHTALYWYRQSLGQGLEFLIYFQGNSAPDKSGLPSDRFSAERTGGSVSTLTIQRTQQEDSAVYLCASSLVRGTHNEQFFGPGTRLTVL.

The chain employs TRBV4-1 and TRBJ2-3; TRBD1 matches at 8 bases. The CDR3 runs 16 residues. Germline V lookup: CDR1 MGHRA, CDR2 YSYEKL. Trimming cost V 4 bases and J 2 bases; bases outside gene matches: 8. The DNA for the CDR3 is TGCGCCAGCAGCCCGCGACAGGGGCCACCCACAGATACGCAGTATTTT. Protein: CASSPRQGPPTDTQYF.

This chain links TRBV28 with TRBJ1-5, with 8 bases that match TRBD1. Germline CDR1 reads MDHEN; CDR2 reads SYDVKM. V shed 6 bases, J shed 3 bases, and the junction held 10 bases outside the gene matches. The CDR3 is 16 amino acids. This chain's CDR3 is CASSLGDRRLNQPQHF. The CDR3 bases are TGTGCCAGCAGCCTAGGGGACAGGCGACTCAATCAGCCCCAGCATTTT.

The chain is built from TRBV7-2 and TRBJ2-3; D gene unclear. CDR3 size: 14 residues. V lost 8 bases to trimming and J lost 2 bases, with 14 bases between them. The germline gives CDR1 SGHTA, CDR2 FQGNSA. The CDR3 protein is CASAVSRATDTQYF. The CDR3 region has the DNA TGTGCCAGCGCAGTGTCGAGAGCCACAGATACGCAGTATTTT. Filled out from reference TRBV7-2 and TRBJ2-3, the complete variable domain reads GAGVSQSPSNKVTEKGKDVELRCDPISGHTALYWYRQSLGQGLEFLIYFQGNSAPDKSGLPSDRFSAERTGGSVSTLTIQRTQQEDSAVYLCASAVSRATDTQYFGPGTRLTVL.

This clonotype occurred a few times. The rearrangement uses TRBV20-1 and TRBJ2-3, with 8 bases matching TRBD2. This CDR3 comprises 15 residues. Germline trimming cut 4 bases from V and 6 bases from J; bases unmatched to any gene: 12. Germline-derived CDR1 and CDR2 are DFQATT and SNEGSKA (reference sequence). This chain's CDR3 is CSANGLALDPDTQYF. In DNA, the CDR3 is TGCAGTGCTAACGGACTAGCTCTCGATCCGGATACGCAGTATTTT.

This clonotype was found many times. The chain is built from TRBV7-8 and TRBJ1-1, with TRBD1 matching over 7 bases. Unmatched junction bases numbered 6, after V lost 5 bases and J lost 0 bases. Per germline, CDR1 SGHVS and CDR2 FQNEAQ. CDR3 size: 15 residues. The DNA of the CDR3 is TGTGCCAGCAGCCCCTCCGGGACAGTGAACACTGAAGCTTTCTTT. Protein product: CASSPSGTVNTEAFF.

This clonotype was counted only a few times. V gene TRBV15 combines with J gene TRBJ1-1; D uncertain. The germline gives CDR1 LNHNV, CDR2 YYDKDF (reference sequence). V shed 0 bases and J shed 0 bases, with 8 bases lying between them. This CDR3 contains 15 residues. CDR3 protein: CATSRDLALNTEAFF. The CDR3 nucleotides are TGTGCCACCAGCAGAGATCTGGCCCTGAACACTGAAGCTTTCTTT.

This clonotype was counted a few times. The rearrangement joins TRBV7-6 to TRBJ2-3; TRBD2 might be the D (5 bases). V was trimmed by 5 bases and J by 4 bases, leaving 16 bases between them. CDR1 is SGHVS and CDR2 is FNYEAQ in the germline V gene. The length of the CDR3 is 15 residues. Here the CDR3 DNA reads TGTGCCAGCAGCCCGCGGATGGACTCTGCAGATACGCAGTATTTT. Residues: CASSPRMDSADTQYF.

This clonotype was seen only a few times. The rearrangement links TRBV7-6 to TRBJ2-1, with D possibly being TRBD2 (5 bases). Trimming stripped 4 bases from V and 0 bases from J, with 13 bases between. In germline, CDR1 is SGHVS, CDR2 FNYEAQ. This CDR3 is 16 amino acids long. DNA of the CDR3: TGTGCCAGCAGCTCCCTGTCAGCGGACTCCTACAATGAGCAGTTCTTC. Residues: CASSSLSADSYNEQFF.

The chain is built from TRBV27 and TRBJ2-1; 10 positions match TRBD2. The CDR3 is 19 amino acids. Losses at the gene ends were 4 bases for V and 0 bases for J; bases not matched to a gene: 12. The germline CDR1 and CDR2 sequences are MNHEY and SMNVEV (reference sequence). This CDR3 reads CASSWAGPLAGSSYNEQFF. The CDR3, as DNA: TGTGCCAGCAGTTGGGCAGGGCCACTAGCGGGATCCTCCTACAATGAGCAGTTCTTC.

The V gene is TRBV19, the J gene TRBJ2-2; D uncertain. Germline V CDR1 and CDR2: LNHDA, SQIVND (reference sequence). This CDR3 is 17 amino acids long. Trimming removed 6 bases from V and 3 bases from J, with 20 bases in between. The CDR3 DNA reads TGTGCCAGTAGCCCCCTTTTACTGACTTGGGACACCGGGGAGCTGTTTTTT. Protein: CASSPLLLTWDTGELFF.

This chain links TRBV6-6 with TRBJ1-1; no clear D gene. Trimming removed 0 bases from V and 0 bases from J, with 8 bases in between. Germline lookup yields CDR1 MNHNY and CDR2 SVGAGI (reference sequence). This CDR3 region has 15 residues. CDR3 nucleotide sequence: TGTGCCAGCAGTTACTCTACTTCGATGAACACTGAAGCTTTCTTT. Translating it yields CASSYSTSMNTEAFF.

The chain is built from TRBV7-6 and TRBJ1-5; D gene ambiguous. The V and J ends lost 5 bases and 2 bases respectively, with 7 bases between them. Germline CDR1 is SGHVS and CDR2 is FNYEAQ. The CDR3 consists of 13 residues. CDR3 DNA sequence: TGTGCCAGCAGCACGGGAGGCAATCAGCCCCAGCATTTT. This gives the protein CASSTGGNQPQHF.

The chain couples TRBV10-3 to TRBJ2-5; no reliable D call. Germline V gene sequence: CDR1 ENHRY, CDR2 SYGVKD. With 2 bases removed from V and 4 bases from J, the gap between germline ends came to 2 bases. The CDR3 loop spans 11 amino acids. The CDR3: CAISEGETQYF. CDR3 bases: TGTGCCATCAGTGAGGGAGAGACCCAGTACTTC.